This record covers a single TCR beta chain. This sample stems from a study of shared T cell receptors in the human thymus. Germline assignment: CDR1 SGHTA and CDR2 FQGNSA. V trimming: 1 base; J trimming: 7 bases; junction bases outside the gene matches: 6. The CDR3 has 15 residues. The repertoire was sequenced with immunoSEQ multiplex PCR; TCRdb's copy has only in-frame clones and lacks some. Seen here are approximately 730,000 clones, 70% to 90% observed once, and the top ten hold roughly 0.01%. These same records also appear under a second study, on human thymus T cells. This second study says: Unrelated individuals were reported by related research to share highly overlapping thymic repertoires.

Sequencing was performed on thymocytes. The chain couples TRBV7-2 to TRBJ1-4; 7 bases map to TRBD1. This sequence was found in a girl under three years old with a congenital heart defect. DNA of the CDR3: TGTGCCAGCAGCTTAGTCGCAGGGGGGAGTGAAAAACTGTTTTTT. This sequence encodes CASSLVAGGSEKLFF.